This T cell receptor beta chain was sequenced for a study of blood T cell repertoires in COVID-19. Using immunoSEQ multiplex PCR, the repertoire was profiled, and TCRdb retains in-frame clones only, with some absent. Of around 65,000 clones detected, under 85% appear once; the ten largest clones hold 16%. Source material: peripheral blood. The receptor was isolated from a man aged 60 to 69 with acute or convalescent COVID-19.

Written as DNA, the CDR3 is TGTGCCAGTAGTATTAGACAGAAAACAACTAATGAAAAACTGTTTTTT. Amino acid sequence: CASSIRQKTTNEKLFF. V is TRBV19 and J is TRBJ1-4, with D possibly TRBD1 on 5 matching bases. The CDR3 totals 16 residues. V gave up 3 bases and J gave up 0 bases, with 11 bases separating them. CDR1 is LNHDA, CDR2 SQIVND, per germline (reference sequence).